Reported below is one T cell receptor beta chain. These data come from a study of OX40 agonist ivuxolimab in advanced cancers. Study summary: Earlier anti-PD-1, anti-PD-L1 or anti-CTLA-4 therapy was permitted; under 50% had received some.

This CDR3 is built from 14 residues. Trimming cost V 8 bases and J 9 bases; bases outside gene matches: 8. CDR1 is MRHNA and CDR2 is SNTAGT in the germline V gene. The data were produced by immunoSEQ multiplex PCR, yet TCRdb's version contains in-frame clones alone and is incomplete. The table includes about 80,000 clones, approximately 86% detected once. The genes are TRBV6-4 and TRBJ2-1, with TRBD2 matching over 12 bases. This receptor was identified in an adult with an advanced solid tumor such as melanoma, head and neck, liver or kidney cancer. The sample was CD4+ or CD8+ T cells sorted from blood, taken in a trial of the OX40 agonist ivuxolimab. In nucleotides, the CDR3 is TGTGCCAGCTCTGGGACTAGCGGGCTCGGTGAGCAGTTCTTC. Translation: CASSGTSGLGEQFF.